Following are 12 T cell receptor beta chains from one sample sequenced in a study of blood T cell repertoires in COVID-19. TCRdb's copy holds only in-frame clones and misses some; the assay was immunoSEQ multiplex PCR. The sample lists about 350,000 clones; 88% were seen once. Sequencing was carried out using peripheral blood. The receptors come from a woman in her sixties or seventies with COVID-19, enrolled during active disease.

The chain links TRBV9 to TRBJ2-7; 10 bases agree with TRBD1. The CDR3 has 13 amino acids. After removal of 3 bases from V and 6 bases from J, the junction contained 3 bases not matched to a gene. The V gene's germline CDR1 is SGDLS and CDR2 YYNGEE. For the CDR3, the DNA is TGTGCCAGCAGCGCGGGACAGGGGCGCGAGCAGTACTTC. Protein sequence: CASSAGQGREQYF. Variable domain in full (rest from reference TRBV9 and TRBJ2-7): DSGVTQTPKHLITATGQRVTLRCSPRSGDLSVYWYQQSLDQGLQFLIQYYNGEERAKGNILERFSAQQFPDLHSELNLSSLELGDSALYFCASSAGQGREQYFGPGTRLTVT.

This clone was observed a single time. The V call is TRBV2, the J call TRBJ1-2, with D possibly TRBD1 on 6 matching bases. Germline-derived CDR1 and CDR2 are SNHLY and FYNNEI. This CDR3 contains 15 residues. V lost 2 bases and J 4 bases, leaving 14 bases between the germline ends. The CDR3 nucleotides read TGTGCCAGCAGTGAAAGCACAGGGCTTGCCTATGGCTACACCTTC. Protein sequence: CASSESTGLAYGYTF.

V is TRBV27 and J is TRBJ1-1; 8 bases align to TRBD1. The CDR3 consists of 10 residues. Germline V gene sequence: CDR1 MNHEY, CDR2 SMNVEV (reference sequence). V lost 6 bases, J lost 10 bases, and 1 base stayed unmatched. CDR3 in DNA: TGTGCCAGCAGAGACAGGGGAGCTTTCTTT. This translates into CASRDRGAFF.

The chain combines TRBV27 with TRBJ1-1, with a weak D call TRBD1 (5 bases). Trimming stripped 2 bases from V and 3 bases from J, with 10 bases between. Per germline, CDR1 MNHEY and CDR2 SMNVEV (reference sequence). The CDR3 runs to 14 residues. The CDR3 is CASSLRQGYTEAFF. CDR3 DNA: TGTGCCAGCAGTTTAAGGCAGGGTTACACTGAAGCTTTCTTT.

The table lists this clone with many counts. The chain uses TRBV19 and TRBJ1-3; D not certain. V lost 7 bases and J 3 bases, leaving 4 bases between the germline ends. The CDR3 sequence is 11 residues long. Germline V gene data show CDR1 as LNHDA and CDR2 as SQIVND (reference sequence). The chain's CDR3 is CASMSGNTIYF. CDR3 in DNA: TGTGCCAGTATGAGTGGAAACACCATATATTTT.

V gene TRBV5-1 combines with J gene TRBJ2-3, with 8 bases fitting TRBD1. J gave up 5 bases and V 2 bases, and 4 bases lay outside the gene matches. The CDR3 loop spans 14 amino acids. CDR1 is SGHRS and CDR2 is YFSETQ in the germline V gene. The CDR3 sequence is CASSLQGGLDTQYF. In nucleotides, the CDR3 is TGCGCCAGCAGCTTACAGGGGGGATTAGATACGCAGTATTTT.

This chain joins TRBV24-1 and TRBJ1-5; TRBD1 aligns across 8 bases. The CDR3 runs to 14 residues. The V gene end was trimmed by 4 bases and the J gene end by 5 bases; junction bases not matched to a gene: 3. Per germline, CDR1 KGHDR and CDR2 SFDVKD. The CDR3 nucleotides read TGTGCCACCAGTGACCCGGACAGGGATCAGCCCCAGCATTTT. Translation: CATSDPDRDQPQHF.

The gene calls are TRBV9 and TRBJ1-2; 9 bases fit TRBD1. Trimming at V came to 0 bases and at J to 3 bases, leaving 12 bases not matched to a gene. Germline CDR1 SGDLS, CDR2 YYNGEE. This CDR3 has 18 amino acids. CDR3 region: CASSVVEGGTGTDYGYTF. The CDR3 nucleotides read TGTGCCAGCAGCGTAGTGGAGGGGGGGACAGGGACTGACTATGGCTACACCTTC.

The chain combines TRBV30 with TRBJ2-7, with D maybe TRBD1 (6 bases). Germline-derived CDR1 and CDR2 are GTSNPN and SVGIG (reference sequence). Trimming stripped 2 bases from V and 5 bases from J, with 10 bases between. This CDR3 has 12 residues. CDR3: CAWSSGAHEQYF. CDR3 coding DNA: TGTGCCTGGAGTTCAGGGGCCCACGAGCAGTACTTC.

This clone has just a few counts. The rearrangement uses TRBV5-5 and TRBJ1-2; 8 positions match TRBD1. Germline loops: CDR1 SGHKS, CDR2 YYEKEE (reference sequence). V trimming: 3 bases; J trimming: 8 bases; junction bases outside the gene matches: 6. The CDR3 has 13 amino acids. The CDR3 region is CASSSQGAMGYTF. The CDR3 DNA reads TGTGCCAGCAGCTCCCAGGGGGCGATGGGCTACACCTTC.

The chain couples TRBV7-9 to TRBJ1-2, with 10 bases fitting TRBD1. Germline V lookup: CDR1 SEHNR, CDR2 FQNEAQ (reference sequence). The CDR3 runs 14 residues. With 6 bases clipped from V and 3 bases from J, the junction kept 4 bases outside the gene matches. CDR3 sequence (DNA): TGTGCCAGCAGTAGACAGGGGGCTGACTATGGCTACACCTTC. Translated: CASSRQGADYGYTF.

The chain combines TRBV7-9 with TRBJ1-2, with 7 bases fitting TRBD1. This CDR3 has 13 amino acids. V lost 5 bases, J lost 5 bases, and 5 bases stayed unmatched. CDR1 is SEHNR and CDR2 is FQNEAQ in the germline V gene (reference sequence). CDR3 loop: CASSRDREYGYTF. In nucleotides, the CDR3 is TGTGCCAGCAGCCGAGACAGGGAATATGGCTACACCTTC.